Each of the 12 T cell receptor beta chains below was sequenced from the same sample in a study of blood T cell repertoires in COVID-19 (dated by TCRdb to 2018 to 2021). Libraries came from the immunoSEQ multiplex PCR assay. What TCRdb holds here is the immuneACCESS table cut down to in-frame rearrangements. Part of the clones is not present; checked against another copy, under half of the missing clones reflect an unresolved V gene, and the others are unexplained. The sample data list 300,000 to 450,000 clones, and 81% of these were observed just once. Of the sample, roughly 1.2% falls within the top ten clones. Sequenced input: peripheral blood. The receptors originated from a human donor with acute or convalescent COVID-19. The donor label of this sample is uncertain.

This clone has just one count. The chain joins TRBV5-1 to TRBJ2-7; 14 bases match TRBD2. After removal of 2 bases from V and 5 bases from J, the junction contained 3 bases not matched to a gene. Per the germline V gene, CDR1 is SGHRS and CDR2 is YFSETQ. The CDR3 contains 15 residues. As DNA, the CDR3 is TGCGCCAGCAGCTTTAGGGGACTAGCGGGAGACGAGCAGTACTTC. It is translated as CASSFRGLAGDEQYF.

The DNA of the CDR3 is TGTGCCAGCAGCCTAACTAGCGGAGATTACAATGAGCAGTTCTTC. It translates to CASSLTSGDYNEQFF. V is TRBV3-1 (or the pseudogene TRBV3-2) and J is TRBJ2-1; 8 bases are shared with TRBD2. CDR1 and CDR2 from the germline V gene are LGHDT and YNNKEL (reference sequence). J lost 4 bases, V lost 4 bases, and 6 bases had no gene match. This CDR3 has 15 amino acids.

The rearrangement uses TRBV7-9 and TRBJ1-4; weak D call: TRBD1 (5 bases). Trimming removed 3 bases from V and 7 bases from J, with 15 bases in between. This CDR3 contains 15 residues. Germline values: CDR1 SEHNR, CDR2 FQNEAQ (reference sequence). The CDR3 here is CASSFRTLGGEKLFF. The CDR3 bases are TGTGCCAGCAGCTTTAGGACCCTCGGGGGTGAAAAACTGTTTTTT.

The rearrangement links TRBV15 to TRBJ2-3; 10 bases fit TRBD1. There are 18 residues in the CDR3. Per germline, CDR1 LNHNV and CDR2 YYDKDF (reference sequence). After removal of 3 bases from V and 0 bases from J, the junction contained 9 bases not matched to a gene. In nucleotides, the CDR3 is TGTGCCACCAGCAGCCGGGACAGGGGTAACCCCAGCACAGATACGCAGTATTTT. It specifies CATSSRDRGNPSTDTQYF.

The table lists this clone with a few counts. J is TRBJ2-2 and V is TRBV6-5, with no clear D. The germline V and J ends were trimmed by 6 bases and 3 bases, with 11 bases remaining between them. The length of the CDR3 is 14 residues. From germline, CDR1 is MNHEY and CDR2 SVGAGI. This CDR3 reads CASSPLGYTGELFF. CDR3 sequence (DNA): TGTGCCAGCAGCCCGCTAGGTTACACCGGGGAGCTGTTTTTT.

The CDR3 nucleotides read TGTGCCAGCAGTTACTGGCGGGCTTCAAACAATGAGCAGTTCTTC. Translating gives CASSYWRASNNEQFF. The chain combines TRBV6-5 with TRBJ2-1; D possibly corresponds to TRBD2 (5 bases). The ends were cut back, 1 base at V and 5 bases at J, with 12 bases in the middle. The germline CDR1 and CDR2 sequences are MNHEY and SVGAGI. This CDR3 has 15 amino acids.

This rearrangement joins TRBV4-2 to TRBJ2-2, with 8 bases aligning to TRBD1. V was clipped by 2 bases and J by 1 base; unmatched bases: 3. Germline V gene sequence: CDR1 LGHNA, CDR2 YNFKEQ. There are 16 residues in the CDR3. The chain's CDR3 is CASSQPDRENTGELFF. The CDR3 DNA is TGTGCCAGCAGCCAACCGGACAGGGAGAACACCGGGGAGCTGTTTTTT.

Here the CDR3 DNA reads TGTGCCAGCAGGACTAGGCGCGACACCGGGGAGCTGTTTTTT. Encoded protein: CASRTRRDTGELFF. This rearrangement joins TRBV6-5 to TRBJ2-2, with D maybe TRBD2 (6 bases). Per the germline V gene, CDR1 is MNHEY and CDR2 is SVGAGI. Trimming cost V 6 bases and J 3 bases, with 11 bases left between them. The CDR3 spans 14 residues.

The gene calls are TRBV2 and TRBJ1-4; 10 positions agree with TRBD1. This CDR3 has 17 residues. Per the germline V gene, CDR1 is SNHLY and CDR2 is FYNNEI. Trimming at V came to 7 bases and at J to 0 bases, leaving 8 bases not matched to a gene. CDR3 DNA sequence: TGTGCCAGCACCCTGACAGGGGGCGCCGCAACTAATGAAAAACTGTTTTTT. Amino acids: CASTLTGGAATNEKLFF.

This clone was observed a handful of times. The chain is built from TRBV20-1 and TRBJ1-1; unclear D gene. The germline V gene encodes CDR1 DFQATT and CDR2 SNEGSKA (reference sequence). The CDR3 is 11 amino acids. V lost 7 bases and J 1 base, leaving 7 bases between the germline ends. The CDR3 protein is CSVSPNTEAFF. Written as DNA, the CDR3 is TGCAGTGTGAGTCCGAACACTGAAGCTTTCTTT.

CDR3 in DNA: TGTGCCACCAGCCCTCCGACTAGCGGGGTTGAGACCCAGTACTTC. Translating it yields CATSPPTSGVETQYF. The genes are TRBV15 and TRBJ2-5, with 11 bases that match TRBD2. V dropped 5 bases and J dropped 5; count of bases not matched to a gene: 7. The CDR3 is 15 amino acids. From germline, CDR1 is LNHNV and CDR2 YYDKDF (reference sequence).

This sequence joins TRBV11-2 and TRBJ1-6, with no clear D. This CDR3 is 15 amino acids long. CDR1 and CDR2 (germline): SGHAT, FQNNGV. The V and J ends lost 0 bases and 10 bases respectively, with 13 bases between them. The chain's CDR3 is CASSLDGVPGSPLHF. CDR3 nucleotide sequence: TGTGCCAGCAGCTTAGATGGGGTCCCGGGATCACCCCTCCACTTT.